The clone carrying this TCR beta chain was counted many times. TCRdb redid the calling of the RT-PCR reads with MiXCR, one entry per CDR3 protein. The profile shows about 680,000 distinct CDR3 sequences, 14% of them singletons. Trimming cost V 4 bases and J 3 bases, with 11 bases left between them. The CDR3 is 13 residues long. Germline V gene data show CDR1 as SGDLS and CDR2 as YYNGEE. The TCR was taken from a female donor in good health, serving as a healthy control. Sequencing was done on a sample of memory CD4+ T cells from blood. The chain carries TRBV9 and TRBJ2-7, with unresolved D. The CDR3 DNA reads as TGTGCCAGCAGCCCCACCCCCGGCTACGAGCAGTACTTC. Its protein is CASSPTPGYEQYF. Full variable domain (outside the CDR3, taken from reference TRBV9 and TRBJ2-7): DSGVTQTPKHLITATGQRVTLRCSPRSGDLSVYWYQQSLDQGLQFLIQYYNGEERAKGNILERFSAQQFPDLHSELNLSSLELGDSALYFCASSPTPGYEQYFGPGTRLTVT.